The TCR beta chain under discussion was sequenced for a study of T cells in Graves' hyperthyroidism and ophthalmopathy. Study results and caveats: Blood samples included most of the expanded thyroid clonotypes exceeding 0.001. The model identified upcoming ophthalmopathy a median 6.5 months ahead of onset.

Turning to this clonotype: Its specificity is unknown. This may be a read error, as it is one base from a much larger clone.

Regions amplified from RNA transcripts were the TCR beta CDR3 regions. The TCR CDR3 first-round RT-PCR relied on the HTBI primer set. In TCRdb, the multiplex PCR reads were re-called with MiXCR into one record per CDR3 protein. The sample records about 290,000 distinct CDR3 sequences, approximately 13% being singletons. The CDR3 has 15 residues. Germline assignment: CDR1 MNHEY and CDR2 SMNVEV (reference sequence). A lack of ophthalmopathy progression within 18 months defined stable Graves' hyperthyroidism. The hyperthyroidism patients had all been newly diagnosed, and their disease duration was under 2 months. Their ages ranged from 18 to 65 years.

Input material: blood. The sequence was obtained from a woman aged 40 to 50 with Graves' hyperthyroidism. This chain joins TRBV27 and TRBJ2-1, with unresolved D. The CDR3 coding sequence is TGTGCCAGCAGTTTAAGGGTGAGCTCCTACAATGGGCAGTTCTTC. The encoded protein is CASSLRVSSYNGQFF.